Included here is one T cell receptor beta chain sequence, with context. This clonotype was observed many times. The antigen it binds to is not known. No quality values exist for individual bases; no much larger clone is one base distant. A case-control design nested within a healthcare worker cohort in London, UK, was used, with weekly nasopharyngeal swab PCR tests and blood sampling performed. Healthcare workers were recruited during the week of the UK lockdown, between 23 and 31 March 2020, and followed weekly for up to about 15 weeks. Its CDR3 holds 14 amino acids, cysteine through phenylalanine. Only the CDR3 DNA stays, 42 bases, in frame from base 1. V and J lose 3 bases and 6 bases, and a span of 15 bases separates them. The germline V gene encodes CDR1 MGHRA and CDR2 YSYEKL. Libraries were built with 5' RACE. Sequencing was carried out with a NextSeq 500. In the TCR library protocol, unique molecular identifiers were attached to individual cDNA molecules to correct for PCR bias and sequencing error. TCR alpha and beta chains were both sequenced, and the abundances of alpha and beta sequences in each sample were closely correlated with each other. Regarding the original processing steps: Decombinator V4 was used to annotate the V gene, J gene and CDR3 of the TCR sequences. Expanded TCRs were defined as changing significantly between any two time points under a Poisson model with p below 0.0001. TCR abundances were normalised to the total number of TCRs sequenced per sample and were expressed as counts per million. MAIT TCRs were defined by TRAV1-2 paired with TRAJ12, TRAJ20 or TRAJ33, and iNKT TCRs by TRAV10 paired with TRAJ18. VDJdb, accessed 1 November 2021, was searched for CMV, EBV and SARS-CoV-2 annotated TCRs, excluding TCRs annotated for multiple antigens. TCRdb passed the public sequencing reads through fastp at Q25 and MiXCR, retaining productive beta sequences. Here each entry gathers all rows of one CDR3 protein and keeps the most common genes and DNA. TCRdb's processing, not the study's, gives the V and J calls here. Recorded for this sample are more than 90,000 distinct CDR3 sequences; approximately 9.9% of them occurred a single time. The ten largest clones add up to 4% to 5.5% of the sample.

This sample was included in a study of early T cells in non-severe SARS-CoV-2 infection (TCRdb year 2021). About the full investigation: TCR sequencing used bulk RNA from unsorted whole blood, so alpha and beta chains could not be paired. The paper's findings and limits, for the study overall: VDJdb matching was skewed toward anti-spike CD8 responses and likely underestimated virus-specific expansions by missing private and CD4 specificities.

What was sequenced was whole blood. The clonotype was recovered from an adult who was a healthcare worker with PCR-confirmed SARS-CoV-2 infection or an uninfected control (not recorded which). The rearrangement joined TRBV4-1 to TRBJ2-7; a tentative D match to TRBD1 spans 6 bases. The DNA sequence is given as TGCGCCAGCAGCCACGTAGGGGGAGAAAGCGAGCAGTACTTC. Translated, it gives CASSHVGGESEQYF.